The entry below describes one T cell receptor (beta chain). This receptor's antigen is unknown. No base quality information exists; no much larger clone differs at one position. According to the germline V gene, CDR1 reads SGHVS and CDR2 reads FQNEAQ. The germline V and J ends show losses of 1 base and 3 bases respectively, and no gene match explains 7 bases of the junction. From cysteine to phenylalanine, the CDR3 is 17 amino acids long. Left in the record is the CDR3 DNA by itself, 51 bases read in frame from the first base. The immunoSEQ Assay, a bias-controlled multiplex PCR, was used to amplify TCRbeta CDR3 regions from genomic DNA. The paper's data handling went like this. Within the assay, amplification of reference gene primers was used to estimate how many nucleated cells each sample contained. To quantify the absolute abundance of each unique TCRbeta CDR3 rearrangement, sequence reads were collapsed and filtered. For each sample, productive Simpson clonality was calculated as the square root of Simpson's diversity index over productive rearrangements. TCRdb's version of the immuneACCESS table is confined to in-frame rearrangements and falls short of the full clone set. An unresolved V gene accounts for under half of the shortfall where checked; the remainder is of unknown origin. V, J and clone size reflect that table, while D and trimming were determined from the DNA. The sample table lists hundreds of thousands of clones, roughly 85% of them with a count of one. Around 7.8% of the sample is taken by the ten largest.

This entry belongs to a study of blood T cell repertoires in COVID-19 (dated by TCRdb to 2018 to 2021). Study-level background: Samples covering the acute and convalescent phases of COVID-19 were provided by collaborators in the United States, Italy and Spain. HLA class I and class II types, where available, came from metadata supplied by the sample provider rather than from assay-based typing. The prospective study material was composed of cDNA or gDNA derived from T cells, B-cell-depleted T cells, or PBMCs. Subjects who had been exposed to COVID-19, were actively infected with it, or had recovered from it provided the deeply sampled blood TCRbeta repertoires that made up the dataset. Sample metadata almost always included a de-identified subject ID, COVID-19 status, age in years and sex. The samples were drawn from two sources: the first 160 participants of the ongoing ImmuneRACE study, and fewer than 1,500 subjects contributed by 6 global collaborators. The repertoires were made available in a free public database intended to serve as a resource for research on the immune response to SARS-CoV-2.

Whole blood was collected in K2EDTA tubes by collaborating institutions according to the institutions' own protocols. For TCRbeta analysis, collaborator samples were shipped as frozen whole blood, as isolated PBMCs, or as DNA extracted from either sample type. General study outcomes and caveats: The amount of clinical and demographic metadata varied by source and participant and was provided uncurated.

The chain uses TRBV7-8 and TRBJ1-5; 9 middle bases align to TRBD1. Material: peripheral blood. The origin of this receptor is a human donor in a cohort sampled during active COVID-19. CDR3 region: CASSLEQGAVYNQPQHF. The nucleotides are TGTGCCAGCAGCTTAGAACAGGGGGCGGTTTACAATCAGCCCCAGCATTTT. When the CDR3 is completed using the reference TRBV7-8 and TRBJ1-5 genes on either side, the full variable domain is GAGVSQSPRYKVAKRGQDVALRCDPISGHVSLFWYQQALGQGPEFLTYFQNEAQLDKSGLPSDRFFAERPEGSVSTLKIQRTQQEDSAVYLCASSLEQGAVYNQPQHFGDGTRLSIL.